This TCR beta chain was profiled in a study of T cell responses to AZD1222 COVID-19 vaccine. Study-wide points: There were mostly white British donors and more females than males, and clonal diversity was possibly underestimated. Spike as a whole was targeted by vaccine-associated CD4 TCRs, dominant at 160-218 and 743-854.

The table came from immunoSEQ multiplex PCR; TCRdb's copy has only in-frame clones and leaves some out. This sample has approximately 140,000 clones, with approximately 93% found just once. The count of this clone is one. Its specificity is unknown. The sequenced sample was peripheral blood, obtained on day 0 of MenACWY control vaccination. The sequence came from an adult in good health.

For the CDR3, the DNA is TGTGCCAGCAGCCCGGGACCGCTAAACACTGAAGCTTTCTTT. This sequence encodes CASSPGPLNTEAFF. This chain joins TRBV7-9 and TRBJ1-1, with a tentative D call TRBD1 (5 bases). The germline V gene has CDR1 SEHNR and CDR2 FQNEAQ (reference sequence). V gave up 5 bases and J gave up 2 bases, with 12 bases separating them. CDR3 length: 14 amino acids.